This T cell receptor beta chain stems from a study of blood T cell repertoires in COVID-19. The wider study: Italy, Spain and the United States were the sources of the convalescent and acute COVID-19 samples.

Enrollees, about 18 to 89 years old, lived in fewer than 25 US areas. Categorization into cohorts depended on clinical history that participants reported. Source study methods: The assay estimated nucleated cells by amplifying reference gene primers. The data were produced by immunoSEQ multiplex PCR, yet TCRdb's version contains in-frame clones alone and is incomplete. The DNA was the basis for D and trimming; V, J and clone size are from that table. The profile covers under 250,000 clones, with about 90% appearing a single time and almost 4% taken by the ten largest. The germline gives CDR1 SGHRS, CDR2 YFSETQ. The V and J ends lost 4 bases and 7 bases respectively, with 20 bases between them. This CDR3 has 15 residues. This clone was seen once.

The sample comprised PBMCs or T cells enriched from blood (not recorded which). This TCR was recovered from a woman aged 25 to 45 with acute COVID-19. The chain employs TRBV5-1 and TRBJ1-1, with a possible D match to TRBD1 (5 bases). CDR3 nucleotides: TGCGCCAGCAGCCGATACGGCCGGGGGGATAGTGAAGCTTTCTTT. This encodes CASSRYGRGDSEAFF.